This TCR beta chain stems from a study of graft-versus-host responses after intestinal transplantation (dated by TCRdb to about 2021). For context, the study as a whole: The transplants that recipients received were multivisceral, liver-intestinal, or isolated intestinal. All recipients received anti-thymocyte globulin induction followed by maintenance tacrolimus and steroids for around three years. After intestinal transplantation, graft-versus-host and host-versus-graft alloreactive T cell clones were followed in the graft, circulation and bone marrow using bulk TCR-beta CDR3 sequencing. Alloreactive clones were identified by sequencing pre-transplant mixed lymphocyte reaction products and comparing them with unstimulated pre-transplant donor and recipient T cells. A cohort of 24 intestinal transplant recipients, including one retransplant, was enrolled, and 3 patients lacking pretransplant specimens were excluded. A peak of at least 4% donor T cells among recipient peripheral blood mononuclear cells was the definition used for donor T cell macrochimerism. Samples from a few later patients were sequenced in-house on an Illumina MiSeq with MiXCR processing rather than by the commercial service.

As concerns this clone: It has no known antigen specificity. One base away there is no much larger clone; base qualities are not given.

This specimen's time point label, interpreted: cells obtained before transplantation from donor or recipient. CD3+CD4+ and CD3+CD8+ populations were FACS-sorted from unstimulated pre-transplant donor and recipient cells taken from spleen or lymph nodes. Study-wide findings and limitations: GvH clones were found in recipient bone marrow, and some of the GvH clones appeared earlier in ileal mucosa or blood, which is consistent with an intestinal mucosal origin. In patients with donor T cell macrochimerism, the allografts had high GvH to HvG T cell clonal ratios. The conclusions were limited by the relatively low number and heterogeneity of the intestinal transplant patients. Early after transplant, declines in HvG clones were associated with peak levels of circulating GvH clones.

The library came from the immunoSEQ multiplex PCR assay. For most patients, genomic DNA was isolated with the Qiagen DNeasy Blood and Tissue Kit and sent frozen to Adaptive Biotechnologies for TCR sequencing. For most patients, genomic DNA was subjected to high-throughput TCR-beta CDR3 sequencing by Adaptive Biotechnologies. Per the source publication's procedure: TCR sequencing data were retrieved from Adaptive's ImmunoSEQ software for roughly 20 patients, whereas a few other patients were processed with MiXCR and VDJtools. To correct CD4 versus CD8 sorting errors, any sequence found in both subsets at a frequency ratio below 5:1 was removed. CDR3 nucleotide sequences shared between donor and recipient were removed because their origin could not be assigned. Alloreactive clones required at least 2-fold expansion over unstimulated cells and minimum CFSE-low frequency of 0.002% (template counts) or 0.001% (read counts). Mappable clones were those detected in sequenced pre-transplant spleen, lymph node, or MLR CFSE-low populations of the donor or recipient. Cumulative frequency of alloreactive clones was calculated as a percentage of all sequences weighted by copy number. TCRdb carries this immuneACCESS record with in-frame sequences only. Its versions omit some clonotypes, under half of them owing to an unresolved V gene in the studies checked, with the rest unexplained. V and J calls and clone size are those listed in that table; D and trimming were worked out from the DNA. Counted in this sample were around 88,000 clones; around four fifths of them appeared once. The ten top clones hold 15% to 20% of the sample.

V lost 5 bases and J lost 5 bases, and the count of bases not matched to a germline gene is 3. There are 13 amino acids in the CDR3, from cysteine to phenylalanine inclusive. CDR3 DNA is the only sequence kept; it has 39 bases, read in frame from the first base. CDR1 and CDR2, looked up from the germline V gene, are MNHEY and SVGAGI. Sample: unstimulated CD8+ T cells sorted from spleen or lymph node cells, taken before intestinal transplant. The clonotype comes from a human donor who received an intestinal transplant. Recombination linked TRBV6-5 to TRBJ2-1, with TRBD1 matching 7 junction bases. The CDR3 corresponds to CASSTGQDNEQFF. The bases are TGTGCCAGCAGTACCGGACAGGACAATGAGCAGTTCTTC.